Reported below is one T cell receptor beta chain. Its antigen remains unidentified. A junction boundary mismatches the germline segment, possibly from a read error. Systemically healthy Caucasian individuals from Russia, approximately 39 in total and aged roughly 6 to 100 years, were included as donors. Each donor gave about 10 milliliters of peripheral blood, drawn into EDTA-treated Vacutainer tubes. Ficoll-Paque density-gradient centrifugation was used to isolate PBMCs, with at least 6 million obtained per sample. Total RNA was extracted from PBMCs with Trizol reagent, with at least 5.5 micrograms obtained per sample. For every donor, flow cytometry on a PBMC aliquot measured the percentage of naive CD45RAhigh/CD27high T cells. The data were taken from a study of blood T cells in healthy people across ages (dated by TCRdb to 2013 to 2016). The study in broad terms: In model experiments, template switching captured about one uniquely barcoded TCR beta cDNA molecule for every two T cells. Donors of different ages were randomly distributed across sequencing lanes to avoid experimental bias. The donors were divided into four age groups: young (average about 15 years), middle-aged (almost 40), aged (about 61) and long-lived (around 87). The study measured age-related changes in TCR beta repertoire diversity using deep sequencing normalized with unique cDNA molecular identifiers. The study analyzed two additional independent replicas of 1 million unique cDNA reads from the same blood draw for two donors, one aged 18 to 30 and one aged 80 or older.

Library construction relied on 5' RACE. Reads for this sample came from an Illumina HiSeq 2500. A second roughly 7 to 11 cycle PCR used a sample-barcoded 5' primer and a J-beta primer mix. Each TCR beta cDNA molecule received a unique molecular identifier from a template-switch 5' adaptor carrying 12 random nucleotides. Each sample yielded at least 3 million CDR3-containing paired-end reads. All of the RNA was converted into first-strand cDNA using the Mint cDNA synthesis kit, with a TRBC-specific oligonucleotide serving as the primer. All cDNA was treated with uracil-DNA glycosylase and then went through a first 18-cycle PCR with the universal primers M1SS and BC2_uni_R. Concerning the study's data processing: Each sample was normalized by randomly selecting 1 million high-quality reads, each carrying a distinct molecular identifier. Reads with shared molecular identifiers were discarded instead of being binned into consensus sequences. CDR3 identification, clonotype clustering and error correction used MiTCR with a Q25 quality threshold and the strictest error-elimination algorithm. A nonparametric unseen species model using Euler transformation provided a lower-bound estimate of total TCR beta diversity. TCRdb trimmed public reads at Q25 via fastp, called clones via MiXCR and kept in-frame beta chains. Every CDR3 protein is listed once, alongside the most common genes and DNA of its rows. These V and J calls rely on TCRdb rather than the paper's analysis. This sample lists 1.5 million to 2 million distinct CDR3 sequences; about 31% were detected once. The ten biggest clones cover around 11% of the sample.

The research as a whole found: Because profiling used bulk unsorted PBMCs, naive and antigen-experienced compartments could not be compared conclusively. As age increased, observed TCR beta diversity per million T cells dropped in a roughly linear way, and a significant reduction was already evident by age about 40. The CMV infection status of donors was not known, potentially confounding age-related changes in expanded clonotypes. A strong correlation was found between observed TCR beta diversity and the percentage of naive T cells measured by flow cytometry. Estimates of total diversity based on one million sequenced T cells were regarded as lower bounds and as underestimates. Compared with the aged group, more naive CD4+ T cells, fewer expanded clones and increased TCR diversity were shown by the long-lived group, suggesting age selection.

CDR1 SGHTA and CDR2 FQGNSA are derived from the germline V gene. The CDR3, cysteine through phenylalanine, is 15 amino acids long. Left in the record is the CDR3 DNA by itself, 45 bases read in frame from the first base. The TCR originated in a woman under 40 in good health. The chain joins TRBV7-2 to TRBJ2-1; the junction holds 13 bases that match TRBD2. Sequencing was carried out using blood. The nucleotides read TGTGCCGGCAGACCCCGGACTAGCGGGGGCAATGAGCAGTTCTTC. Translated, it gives CAGRPRTSGGNEQFF.